This paragraph reports one T cell receptor (beta chain). Its target is unknown. This entry belongs to a study of OX40 agonist ivuxolimab in advanced cancers. Broader study findings: There were also nonresponders showing low normalized T-cell clonal expansion. In the expanded peripheral T cells, antigen specificity was never determined.

The repertoire was sequenced with immunoSEQ multiplex PCR; TCRdb's copy has only in-frame clones and lacks some. The sample lists about 100,000 clones, roughly 90% occurring once. The V gene's germline CDR1 is SGHDT and CDR2 YYEEEE. The CDR3 loop spans 16 amino acids. V was trimmed by 1 base and J by 4 bases, leaving 17 bases between them. This TCR was sampled from an adult with an advanced solid tumor such as melanoma, head and neck, liver or kidney cancer. The sample in question was CD4+ or CD8+ T cells sorted from blood, obtained in a trial of the OX40 agonist ivuxolimab. The V gene is TRBV5-6, the J gene TRBJ2-5, with D possibly being TRBD1 (5 bases). CDR3 sequence (DNA): TGTGCCAGCAGCTTGACGGCTAGGGGTCCCGTAGAGACCCAGTACTTC. Translation: CASSLTARGPVETQYF.